The source of this T cell receptor (beta chain) is a study of cytomegalovirus exposure and HLA in healthy donors. The overall study: The use of the same platform for the 120 or so validation repertoires and the roughly 680 first-cohort repertoires was reported by a later analysis. Points from the study as a whole: In vitro experiments confirmed that three CMV-associated chains were specific for CMV antigens. It was reportedly the case that the classifier diagnosed cytomegalovirus status with high specificity and sensitivity.

The V gene's germline CDR1 is LNHDA and CDR2 SQIVND (reference sequence). The CDR3 runs to 15 residues. Trimming pared 1 base from V and 1 base from J, leaving 8 bases between. Clones were sequenced by immunoSEQ multiplex PCR, and TCRdb holds only the in-frame ones, with some missing. The sample lists approximately 76,000 clones, roughly 94% seen once, with approximately 3.5% in the top ten. From the 120-subject validation cohort, which was separate from the roughly 670-subject first cohort, the donors were drawn. This clone was recorded once. Its antigen is unidentified. The sample was PBMCs. This rearrangement joins TRBV19 to TRBJ1-5; tentatively, D is TRBD1 (5 bases). This TCR was recovered from a woman younger than 35 in good health and CMV-seropositive. The CDR3 DNA sequence: TGTGCCAGTAGTATAGTCCAGGGAAGCAATCAGCCCCAGCATTTT. This sequence encodes CASSIVQGSNQPQHF.